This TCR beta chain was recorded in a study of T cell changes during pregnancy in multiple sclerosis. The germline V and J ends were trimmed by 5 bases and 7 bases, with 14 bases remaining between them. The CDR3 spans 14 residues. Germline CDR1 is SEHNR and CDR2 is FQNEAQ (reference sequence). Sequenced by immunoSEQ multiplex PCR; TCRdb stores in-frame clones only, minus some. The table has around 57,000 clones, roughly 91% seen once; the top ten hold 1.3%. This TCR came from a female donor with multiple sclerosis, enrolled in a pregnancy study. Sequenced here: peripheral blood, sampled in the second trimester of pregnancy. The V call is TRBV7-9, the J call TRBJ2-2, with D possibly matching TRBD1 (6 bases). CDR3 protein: CASSRLRGGGELFF. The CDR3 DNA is TGTGCCAGCAGCCGCCTTAGAGGGGGCGGGGAGCTGTTTTTT.